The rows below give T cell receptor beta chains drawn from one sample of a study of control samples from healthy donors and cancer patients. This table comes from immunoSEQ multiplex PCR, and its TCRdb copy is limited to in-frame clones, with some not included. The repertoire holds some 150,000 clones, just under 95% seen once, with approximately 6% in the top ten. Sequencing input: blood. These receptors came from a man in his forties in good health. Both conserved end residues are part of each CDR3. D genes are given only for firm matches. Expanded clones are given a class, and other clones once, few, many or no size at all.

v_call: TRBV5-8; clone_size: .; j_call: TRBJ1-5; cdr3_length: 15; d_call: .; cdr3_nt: TGTGCCAGCAGCTTGGGGGGGGCAGTCAATCAGCCCCAGCATTTT; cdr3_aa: CASSLGGAVNQPQHF
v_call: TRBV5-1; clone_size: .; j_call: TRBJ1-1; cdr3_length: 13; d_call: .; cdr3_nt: TGCGCCAGCAGCTTTGCCGTGAACACTGAAGCTTTCTTT; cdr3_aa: CASSFAVNTEAFF
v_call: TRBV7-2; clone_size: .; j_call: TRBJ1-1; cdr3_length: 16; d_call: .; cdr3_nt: TGTGCCAGCAGCTTGATGTGGAGAAGAGAGAACACTGAAGCTTTCTTT; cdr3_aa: CASSLMWRRENTEAFF
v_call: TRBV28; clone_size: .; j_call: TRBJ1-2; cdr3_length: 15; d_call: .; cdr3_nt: TGTGCCAGCAGTTTTCGACCCCAGGGAACCTATGGCTACACCTTC; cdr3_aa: CASSFRPQGTYGYTF
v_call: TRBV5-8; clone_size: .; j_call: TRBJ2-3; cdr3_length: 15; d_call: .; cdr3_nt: TGTGCCAGCAGCGGGTCTCGGGTGGGGACAGATACGCAGTATTTT; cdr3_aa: CASSGSRVGTDTQYF
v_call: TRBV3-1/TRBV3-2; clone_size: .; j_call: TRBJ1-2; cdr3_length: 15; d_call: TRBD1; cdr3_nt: TGTGCCAGCAGCAGACGGACAGGGGCCGAATATGGCTACACCTTC; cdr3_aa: CASSRRTGAEYGYTF
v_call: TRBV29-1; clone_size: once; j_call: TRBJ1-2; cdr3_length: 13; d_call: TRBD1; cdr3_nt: TGCAGCGTTGAAGGGGGACAGATCTATGGCTACACCTTC; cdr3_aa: CSVEGGQIYGYTF
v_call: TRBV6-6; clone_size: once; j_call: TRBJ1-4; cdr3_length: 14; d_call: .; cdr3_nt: TGTGCCAGCAGTTACGGGGAGAAGGGTGAAAAACTGTTTTTT; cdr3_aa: CASSYGEKGEKLFF
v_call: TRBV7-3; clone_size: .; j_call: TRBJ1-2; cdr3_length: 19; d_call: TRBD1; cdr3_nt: TGTGCCAGCAGCTTAAGGCCCCAGGGCGGGGGGACAGGGGACGGTGGCTACACCTTC; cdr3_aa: CASSLRPQGGGTGDGGYTF
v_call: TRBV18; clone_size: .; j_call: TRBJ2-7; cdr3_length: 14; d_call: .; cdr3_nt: TGTGCCAGCTCACCATTAGACGCCTCCTACGAGCAGTACTTC; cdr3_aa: CASSPLDASYEQYF
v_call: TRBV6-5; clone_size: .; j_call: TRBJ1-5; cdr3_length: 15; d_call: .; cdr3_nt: TGTGCCAGCAGCGTTGGGACCGTCAGCAATCAGCCCCAGCATTTT; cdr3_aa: CASSVGTVSNQPQHF
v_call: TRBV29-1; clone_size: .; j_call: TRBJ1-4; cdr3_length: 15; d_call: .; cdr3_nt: TGCAGCGTTCTATTGGGGGGGAGCCGGGGTGAAAAACTGTTTTTT; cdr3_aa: CSVLLGGSRGEKLFF
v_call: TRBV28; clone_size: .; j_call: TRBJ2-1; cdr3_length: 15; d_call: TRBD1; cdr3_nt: TGTGCCAGCAGTTTCGAGGGGACAGGGTACAATGAGCAGTTCTTC; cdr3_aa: CASSFEGTGYNEQFF
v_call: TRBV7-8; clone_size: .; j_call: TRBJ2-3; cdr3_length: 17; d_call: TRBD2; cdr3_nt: TGTGCCAGCAGCCCGAAACTGACTAGCGGCTTCCTTATTGGGCAGTATTTT; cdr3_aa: CASSPKLTSGFLIGQYF
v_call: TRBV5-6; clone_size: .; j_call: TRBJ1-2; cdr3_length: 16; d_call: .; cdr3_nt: TGTGCCAGCAGTGACCTCCTTTTGACAGGAGTCTATGGCTACACCTTC; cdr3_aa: CASSDLLLTGVYGYTF
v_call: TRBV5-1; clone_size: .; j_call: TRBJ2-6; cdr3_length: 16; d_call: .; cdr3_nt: TGCGCCAGCAGCTTGGCCTTAGGGACTGGGGCCAACGTCCTGACTTTC; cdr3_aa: CASSLALGTGANVLTF
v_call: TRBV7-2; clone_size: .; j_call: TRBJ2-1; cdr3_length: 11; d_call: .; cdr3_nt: TGTGCCAGCAGCCCCCGGCGGGAGCAGTTCTTC; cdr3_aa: CASSPRREQFF
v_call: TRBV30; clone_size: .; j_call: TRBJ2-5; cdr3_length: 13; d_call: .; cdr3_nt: TGTGCCTGGAGTGTAGAGGTCGGGGAGACCCAGTACTTC; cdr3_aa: CAWSVEVGETQYF
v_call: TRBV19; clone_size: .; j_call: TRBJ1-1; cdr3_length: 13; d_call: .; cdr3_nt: TGTGCCAGTAGTACACGGGTCTTAAATGAAGCTTTCTTT; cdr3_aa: CASSTRVLNEAFF
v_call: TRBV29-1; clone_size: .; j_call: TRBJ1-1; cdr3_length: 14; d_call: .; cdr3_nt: TGCAGCGTCGCGATGGACAGCCGGAACACTGAAGCTTTCTTT; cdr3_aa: CSVAMDSRNTEAFF
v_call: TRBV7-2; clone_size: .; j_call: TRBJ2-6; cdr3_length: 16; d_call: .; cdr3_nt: TGTGCCAGCAGCATGGGGGGGCCCACAGGGTCCAACGTCCTGACTTTC; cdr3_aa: CASSMGGPTGSNVLTF
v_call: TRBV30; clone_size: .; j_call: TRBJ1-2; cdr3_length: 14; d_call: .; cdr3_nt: TGTGCCTGGAGTCGTCCGGACCCCTTCTATGGCTACACCTTC; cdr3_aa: CAWSRPDPFYGYTF
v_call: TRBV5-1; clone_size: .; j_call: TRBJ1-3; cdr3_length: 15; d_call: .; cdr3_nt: TGCGCCAGCAGCTTGGATAGGAGGATTGGAAACACCATATATTTT; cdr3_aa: CASSLDRRIGNTIYF
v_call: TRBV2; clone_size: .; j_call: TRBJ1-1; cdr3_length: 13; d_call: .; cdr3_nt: TGTGCCAGCAGTGAAGCAGGGGAGATTGAAGCTTTCTTT; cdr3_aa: CASSEAGEIEAFF
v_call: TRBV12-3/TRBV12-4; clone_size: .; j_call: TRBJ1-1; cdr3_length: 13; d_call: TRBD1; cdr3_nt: TGTGCCAGCACTTGGGGACAGTGGGAACGAGCTTTCTTT; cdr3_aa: CASTWGQWERAFF
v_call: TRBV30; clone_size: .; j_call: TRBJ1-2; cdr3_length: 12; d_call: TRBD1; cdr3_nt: TGTGCCTTGGACAGGGGGCGCGGAGGCTACACCTTC; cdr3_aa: CALDRGRGGYTF
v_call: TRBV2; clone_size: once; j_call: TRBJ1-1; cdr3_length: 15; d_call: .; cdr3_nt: TGTGCCAGCAGTGGGGGACCCACAGGGATCCCTGAAGCTTTCTTT; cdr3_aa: CASSGGPTGIPEAFF
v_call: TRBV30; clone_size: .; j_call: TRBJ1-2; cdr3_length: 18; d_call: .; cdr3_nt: TGTGCCTGGAGGCTCGGACAAGCCGGCCCTATTCTCACTTATGGCTACACCTTC; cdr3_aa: CAWRLGQAGPILTYGYTF
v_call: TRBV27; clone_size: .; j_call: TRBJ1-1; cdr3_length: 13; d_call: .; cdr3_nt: TGTGCCAGCAAACTAGACCCCCCGAGCAGAGCTTTCTTT; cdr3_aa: CASKLDPPSRAFF
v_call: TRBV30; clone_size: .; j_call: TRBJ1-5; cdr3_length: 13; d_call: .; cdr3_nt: TGTGCCTGGAGTCAGGGCCAATATCAGCCCCAGCATTTT; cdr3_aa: CAWSQGQYQPQHF
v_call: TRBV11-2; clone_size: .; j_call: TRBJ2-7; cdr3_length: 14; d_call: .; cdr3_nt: TGTGCCAGCAGCTTAGGCAGCGGCGTCTACGAGCAGTACTTC; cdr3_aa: CASSLGSGVYEQYF
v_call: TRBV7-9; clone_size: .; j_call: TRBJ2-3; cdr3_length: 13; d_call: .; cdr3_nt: TGTGCCAGCAGCTTAGAGGGGGTAAATACGCAGTATTTT; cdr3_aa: CASSLEGVNTQYF
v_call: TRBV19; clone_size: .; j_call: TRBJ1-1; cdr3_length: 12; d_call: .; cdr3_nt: TGTGCCAGTAGAGACCGCGGCACTGAAGCTTTCTTT; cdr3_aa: CASRDRGTEAFF